These 30 T cell receptor beta chains originate from one sample sequenced in a study of blood T cell repertoires in COVID-19. Clones were sequenced by immunoSEQ multiplex PCR, and TCRdb holds only the in-frame ones, with some missing. Among about 130,000 clones listed, about four fifths were seen once. The sample taken for sequencing was peripheral blood. The source of these receptors is a woman over 75 with acute or convalescent COVID-19.

V gene TRBV24-1 combines with J gene TRBJ2-1, with 8 bases fitting TRBD2. CDR3 length equals 16 residues. Germline V gene sequence: CDR1 KGHDR, CDR2 SFDVKD. The J segment lost 7 bases and the V segment lost 2 bases, leaving 9 bases of the junction unmatched. CDR3 coding DNA: TGTGCCACCAGTGATTCCCGACCGGGGGGGCCGAATGAGCAGTTCTTC. Its translation: CATSDSRPGGPNEQFF.

The V gene is TRBV7-3, the J gene TRBJ2-2, with TRBD1 matching over 8 bases. V shed 5 bases and J 6 bases; nucleotides not matched to a gene: 8. Germline values: CDR1 SGHTA, CDR2 FQGTGA. The CDR3 length is 15 residues. The CDR3 protein is CASSPQGVGAGELFF. In DNA, the CDR3 is TGTGCCAGCAGCCCACAGGGGGTTGGGGCCGGGGAGCTGTTTTTT.

The J gene is TRBJ1-2, the V gene TRBV7-9; 7 bases fit TRBD1. The CDR3 is made up of 12 amino acids. The germline V gene encodes CDR1 SEHNR and CDR2 FQNEAQ (reference sequence). The J segment lost 6 bases and the V segment lost 4 bases, leaving 2 bases of the junction unmatched. The chain's CDR3 is CASSSQGDGYTF. The CDR3 DNA is TGTGCCAGCAGCTCGCAGGGGGATGGCTACACCTTC.

The J gene is TRBJ1-2, the V gene TRBV5-6; D may be TRBD1 (6 bases). Deletions cut 3 bases from V and 5 bases from J, with 14 bases between. This CDR3 is 14 amino acids long. Germline V gene lookup returns CDR1 SGHDT and CDR2 YYEEEE. The CDR3 DNA is TGTGCCAGCAGCTCCGCGGGGGCAGTTTATGGCTACACCTTC. Its protein is CASSSAGAVYGYTF.

This clone was observed a handful of times. This chain connects TRBV27 to TRBJ1-1, with D tentatively TRBD1 (5 bases). Germline V gene lookup returns CDR1 MNHEY and CDR2 SMNVEV (reference sequence). The CDR3 is made up of 16 amino acids. V shed 3 bases and J shed 1 base, with 15 bases lying between them. CDR3 region: CASSFRIGTENTEAFF. CDR3 in DNA: TGTGCCAGCAGTTTCAGAATCGGGACTGAGAACACTGAAGCTTTCTTT.

On this clone itself: One end of the junction is discordant with germline, which a read error may explain. The J gene is TRBJ2-1, the V gene TRBV7-7, with 11 positions matching TRBD2. CDR1 is SSHAT and CDR2 is FNYEAQ in the germline V gene (reference sequence). CDR3 size: 15 residues. CDR3 nucleotide sequence: TGTGCTAGCAGCGCTACTAGCGGGGGCTACAATGAGCAGTTCTTC. It yields the protein CASSATSGGYNEQFF.

This chain joins TRBV9 and TRBJ1-4; weak D call: TRBD1 (5 bases). Germline CDR1 SGDLS, CDR2 YYNGEE. V shed 4 bases and J shed 0 bases, with 10 bases lying between them. This CDR3 region has 15 residues. The CDR3 DNA sequence: TGTGCCAGCAGCCTGCAGGGTGCAACTAATGAAAAACTGTTTTTT. It codes for CASSLQGATNEKLFF.

The rearrangement links TRBV19 to TRBJ1-1; maybe TRBD1 (5 bases). Trimming pared 6 bases from V and 6 bases from J, leaving 17 bases between. The germline V gene has CDR1 LNHDA and CDR2 SQIVND (reference sequence). CDR3 size: 14 residues. This chain's CDR3 is CASSKGARGAEAFF. The CDR3 DNA follows: TGTGCCAGTAGCAAAGGGGCCCGAGGCGCTGAAGCTTTCTTT.

The chain joins TRBV19 to TRBJ2-5; TRBD2 matches at 13 bases. There are 18 residues in the CDR3. Trimming took 3 bases from V and 1 from J; bases not matched to a gene: 8. The germline gives CDR1 LNHDA, CDR2 SQIVND (reference sequence). The CDR3 is CASSIRGLAGSVQETQYF. The CDR3 nucleotides are TGTGCCAGTAGTATCCGGGGACTAGCGGGAAGCGTCCAAGAGACCCAGTACTTC.

The rearrangement links TRBV6-6 to TRBJ1-6; 7 bases are a match to TRBD1. Germline values: CDR1 MNHNY, CDR2 SVGAGI (reference sequence). CDR3 size: 16 residues. Unmatched junction bases numbered 15, after V lost 8 bases and J lost 8 bases. CDR3 coding DNA: TGTGCCAGCGAAATTTTCCCCGGGACAGCCGATTCACCCCTCCACTTT. Its translation: CASEIFPGTADSPLHF.

This chain uses TRBV9 with TRBJ1-1; 8 bases line up with TRBD1. This CDR3 is 16 amino acids long. Germline V CDR1 and CDR2: SGDLS, YYNGEE. With V trimmed by 3 bases and J by 1 base, 8 bases remained unmatched. CDR3 in amino acids: CASSAPKDRANTEAFF. In DNA, the CDR3 is TGTGCCAGCAGCGCCCCTAAGGACAGGGCGAACACTGAAGCTTTCTTT.

This chain uses TRBV3-1 (or the pseudogene TRBV3-2) with TRBJ2-2, with D possibly matching TRBD2 (5 bases). CDR3 length equals 16 residues. V was trimmed by 0 bases and J by 0 bases, leaving 8 bases between them. The V gene's germline CDR1 is LGHDT and CDR2 YNNKEL (reference sequence). CDR3 DNA: TGTGCCAGCAGCCAAGAATTAGCGACGAACACCGGGGAGCTGTTTTTT. Translated, it gives CASSQELATNTGELFF.

This clone turned up a few times. This chain uses TRBV25-1 with TRBJ2-6; maybe TRBD1 (5 bases). The CDR3 runs 17 residues. V was clipped by 4 bases and J by 0 bases, with 13 bases between them. The germline CDR1 and CDR2 sequences are MGHDK and SYGVNS. In nucleotides, the CDR3 is TGTGCCAGCAGTGCTGGGCAGGGATTCTCTGGGGCCAACGTCCTGACTTTC. It codes for CASSAGQGFSGANVLTF. Supplemented by reference TRBV25-1 and TRBJ2-6, the full variable domain reads EADIYQTPRYLVIGTGKKITLECSQTMGHDKMYWYQQDPGMELHLIHYSYGVNSTEKGDLSSESTVSRIRTEHFPLTLESARPSHTSQYLCASSAGQGFSGANVLTFGAGSRLTVL.

This clone was found once. This chain joins TRBV9 and TRBJ2-1; 12 nucleotides line up with TRBD2. The germline V gene has CDR1 SGDLS and CDR2 YYNGEE. Trimming took 4 bases from V and 9 from J; bases not matched to a gene: 11. The length of the CDR3 is 16 residues. CDR3 loop: CASSPHASGGAGEQFF. The CDR3 DNA reads TGTGCCAGCAGCCCCCACGCTAGCGGGGGGGCCGGTGAGCAGTTCTTC.

V gene TRBV29-1 combines with J gene TRBJ1-1, with D maybe TRBD1 (5 bases). CDR3 length: 14 amino acids. CDR1 is SQVTM and CDR2 is ANQGSEA in the germline V gene. The V end was cut by 7 bases, the J end by 1 base, with 16 bases between. The CDR3 DNA is TGCAGCGCGGCCGGAGGGGTAAGGAACACTGAAGCTTTCTTT. This sequence encodes CSAAGGVRNTEAFF.

The chain carries TRBV28 and TRBJ1-1; maybe TRBD1 (6 bases). V lost 5 bases, J lost 1 base, and 17 bases lay in between. The germline gives CDR1 MDHEN, CDR2 SYDVKM. The length of the CDR3 is 16 residues. The CDR3 sequence is CASSPIGGVENTEAFF. In nucleotides, the CDR3 is TGTGCCAGCAGTCCAATAGGGGGGGTTGAGAACACTGAAGCTTTCTTT.

The V and J genes are TRBV29-1 and TRBJ1-1; D call uncertain. V gave up 4 bases and J gave up 7 bases, with 19 bases separating them. The CDR3 loop spans 14 amino acids. Germline CDR1 reads SQVTM; CDR2 reads ANQGSEA. The CDR3 region has the DNA TGCAGCGTTGTAGTACCCCGAGACAAAGATGAAGCTTTCTTT. Amino acid sequence: CSVVVPRDKDEAFF.

V usage is TRBV5-1 and J usage is TRBJ2-2, with 9 positions matching TRBD1. Per germline, CDR1 SGHRS and CDR2 YFSETQ. This CDR3 region has 14 residues. The junction had 1 base not matched to a gene; V was cut back by 3 bases and J by 4 bases. The CDR3 loop reads CASSWGQGTGELFF. The CDR3 nucleotides read TGCGCCAGCAGCTGGGGACAGGGCACCGGGGAGCTGTTTTTT.

The chain uses TRBV6-5 and TRBJ1-1; TRBD1 might be the D (5 bases). Trimming stripped 4 bases from V and 1 base from J, with 13 bases between. Germline V gives CDR1 MNHEY, CDR2 SVGAGI. The CDR3 covers 15 residues. This CDR3 reads CASSSQLTGNTEAFF. CDR3 sequence (DNA): TGTGCCAGCAGTTCCCAGCTAACAGGGAACACTGAAGCTTTCTTT.

The chain's CDR3 is CAISLSGANVLTF. DNA of the CDR3: TGTGCCATCAGCCTTTCTGGGGCCAACGTCCTGACTTTC. The rearrangement links TRBV10-3 to TRBJ2-6; D remains unclear. The CDR3 extends over 13 amino acids. V lost 6 bases to trimming and J lost 1 base, with 4 bases between them. Germline V gene sequence: CDR1 ENHRY, CDR2 SYGVKD.

CDR3 in amino acids: CASSGSETQYF. For the CDR3, the DNA is TGTGCCAGCTCAGGGTCAGAGACCCAGTACTTC. The chain employs TRBV12-3 or TRBV12-4 and TRBJ2-5, with D perhaps TRBD1 (5 bases). Trimming took off 8 bases at V and 4 bases at J, with 8 bases between the two ends. The length of the CDR3 is 11 residues.

The chain employs TRBV12-3 or TRBV12-4 and TRBJ2-1; 8 bases are a match to TRBD2. This CDR3 is 13 amino acids long. V was clipped by 7 bases and J by 6 bases; unmatched bases: 5. The CDR3 DNA sequence: TGTGCCAGCACGGCGAGCGGGGGCAATGAGCAGTTCTTC. Translating gives CASTASGGNEQFF.

CDR3 in DNA: TGTGCCAGTAGTACTAGGGGTCCAAGAGCTAACTATGGCTACACCTTC. Its translation is CASSTRGPRANYGYTF. The chain combines TRBV19 with TRBJ1-2; the D gene is possibly TRBD1 (5 bases). Germline V CDR1 and CDR2: LNHDA, SQIVND (reference sequence). The CDR3 runs 16 residues. V was cut by 4 bases and J by 0 bases, with 15 bases left in between.

CDR3 DNA: TGTGCCAGCAGTGAAGCACCTGCCAGGCACACTGAAGCTTTCTTT. Translated: CASSEAPARHTEAFF. The chain links TRBV6-1 to TRBJ1-1; D is unclear. Germline loops: CDR1 MNHNS, CDR2 SASEGT. This CDR3 has 15 residues. The V end lost 0 bases, the J end lost 3 bases, and 11 bases lay between the germline ends.

This sequence joins TRBV7-2 and TRBJ1-2; 7 bases are shared with TRBD1. The CDR3 is 15 residues long. Germline trimming cut 3 bases from V and 2 bases from J; bases unmatched to any gene: 6. Germline values: CDR1 SGHTA, CDR2 FQGNSA. CDR3 region: CASSLAQTGNYGYTF. DNA for the CDR3: TGTGCCAGCAGCTTGGCCCAGACAGGGAACTATGGCTACACCTTC.

The genes are TRBV7-2 and TRBJ2-7; tentatively, D is TRBD2 (7 bases). Germline CDR1 is SGHTA and CDR2 is FQGNSA. V lost 5 bases to trimming and J lost 5 bases, with 16 bases between them. There are 14 residues in the CDR3. The CDR3 spells CASSPRGGAHEQYF. CDR3 coding DNA: TGTGCCAGCAGCCCTAGGGGGGGGGCCCACGAGCAGTACTTC.

This chain links TRBV27 with TRBJ1-2, with 9 nucleotides matching TRBD1. Germline V gene sequence: CDR1 MNHEY, CDR2 SMNVEV (reference sequence). J gave up 7 bases and V 6 bases, and 9 bases lay outside the gene matches. The CDR3 sequence is 14 residues long. The CDR3 loop is CASSRDRARGGYTF. In nucleotides, the CDR3 is TGTGCCAGCAGCCGGGACAGGGCCAGGGGTGGCTACACCTTC.

This chain connects TRBV5-5 to TRBJ2-7; D is possibly TRBD1 (6 bases). Trimming cost V 3 bases and J 2 bases, with 12 bases left between them. This CDR3 is built from 14 residues. The V gene's germline CDR1 is SGHKS and CDR2 YYEKEE (reference sequence). Here the CDR3 reads CASSWTAETYEQYF. Here the CDR3 DNA reads TGTGCCAGCAGCTGGACAGCTGAAACCTACGAGCAGTACTTC.

The rearrangement uses TRBV6-2 or TRBV6-3 and TRBJ1-5; 12 bases align to TRBD1. The CDR3 has 17 amino acids. Trimming at V came to 5 bases and at J to 3 bases, leaving 8 bases not matched to a gene. The germline V gene encodes CDR1 MNHEY and CDR2 SVGEGT. The CDR3 DNA reads TGTGCCAGCAGTCACCGGGACAGGGGGCGAAACAATCAGCCCCAGCATTTT. This codes for CASSHRDRGRNNQPQHF.

This chain links TRBV4-1 with TRBJ2-1; TRBD2 agrees at 13 bases. Trimming cost V 2 bases and J 12 bases; bases outside gene matches: 10. The germline V gene encodes CDR1 MGHRA and CDR2 YSYEKL. The CDR3 sequence is 16 residues long. CDR3 protein: CASSQRTSGGNLWQFF. CDR3 coding DNA: TGCGCCAGCAGCCAACGGACTAGCGGGGGCAACCTCTGGCAGTTCTTC.